This entry describes one TCR beta chain. Trimming shortened V by 2 bases and J by 3 bases, and 20 bases separated the two germline ends. CDR3 size: 17 residues. The germline CDR1 and CDR2 sequences are LGHDT and YNNKEL (reference sequence). The sample belongs to a study of blood T cell repertoires in COVID-19. Study-wide context: The analysed material was cDNA or gDNA that came from T cells, B-cell-depleted T cells, or PBMCs.

In the authors' methods: Nucleated cell number was recorded as an estimate derived from reference gene primer amplification. Clones were sequenced by immunoSEQ multiplex PCR, and TCRdb holds only the in-frame ones, with some missing. V and J calls and clone size come straight from that table; D and trimming were deduced from the DNA. The sample comprises about 100,000 clones, 86% of which are singletons, and roughly 7.2% rests with the top ten. Specimen: peripheral blood. The chain uses TRBV3-1 (or the pseudogene TRBV3-2) and TRBJ2-7; a weak D match, TRBD2 (7 bases). This sequence was found in a man aged 60-69 years with acute or convalescent COVID-19. The CDR3 spells CASSQNWGGRGLYEQYF. The DNA for the CDR3 is TGTGCCAGCAGCCAAAACTGGGGGGGGCGAGGCCTCTACGAGCAGTACTTC.